Following are 5 T cell receptor beta chains from one sample sequenced in a study of T cell responses to AZD1222 COVID-19 vaccine. The repertoire was sequenced with immunoSEQ multiplex PCR; TCRdb's copy has only in-frame clones and lacks some. Of 90,000 to 110,000 clones in the sample, roughly 87% were seen once. The sample was peripheral blood, taken on day 0 of AZD1222 vaccination. The receptors were sampled from an adult in good health.

The chain carries TRBV11-2 and TRBJ1-3; D is uncertain. The CDR3 extends over 15 amino acids. Trimming removed 4 bases from V and 0 bases from J, with 10 bases in between. Per the germline V gene, CDR1 is SGHAT and CDR2 is FQNNGV. The CDR3 spells CASSSDPSSGNTIYF. The CDR3 bases are TGTGCCAGCAGCTCTGATCCCTCCTCTGGAAACACCATATATTTT.

For the CDR3, the DNA is TGTGCCAGCAGTGAAGGTCTTGCGCCAGGACCTCGGGAGACCCAGTACTTC. Translation gives CASSEGLAPGPRETQYF. The chain links TRBV6-1 to TRBJ2-5, with no clear D. The germline V gene has CDR1 MNHNS and CDR2 SASEGT. This CDR3 has 17 amino acids. V lost 1 base, J lost 5 bases, and 20 bases lay in between.

This chain connects TRBV6-2 or TRBV6-3 to TRBJ2-2, with D hard to call. CDR1 and CDR2 (germline): MNHEY, SVGEGT. The CDR3 has 14 amino acids. The V gene lost 6 bases and the J gene lost 5 bases, with 13 bases spanning the gap. The CDR3 loop is CASSPHPGTGELFF. In DNA form, the CDR3 reads TGTGCCAGCAGCCCCCACCCTGGGACCGGGGAGCTGTTTTTT.

This clone was observed once. V is TRBV19 and J is TRBJ2-1; tentative D call: TRBD1 (5 bases). CDR1 is LNHDA, CDR2 SQIVND, per germline (reference sequence). There are 16 residues in the CDR3. Trimming removed 2 bases from V and 2 bases from J, with 13 bases in between. The CDR3 spells CASSILSGLTYNEQFF. CDR3 DNA: TGTGCCAGTAGTATACTGTCAGGGTTGACCTACAATGAGCAGTTCTTC.

The chain couples TRBV11-2 to TRBJ1-6, with D perhaps matching TRBD1 (6 bases). The CDR3 is made up of 14 amino acids. The V end lost 3 bases, the J end lost 8 bases, and 11 bases lay between the germline ends. Germline V gene sequence: CDR1 SGHAT, CDR2 FQNNGV. The CDR3 spells CASSFGGLHSPLHF. For the CDR3, the DNA is TGTGCCAGCAGCTTCGGGGGCCTTCATTCACCCCTCCACTTT. Drawing the rest from reference TRBV11-2 and TRBJ1-6, the complete variable domain is EAGVAQSPRYKIIEKRQSVAFWCNPISGHATLYWYQQILGQGPKLLIQFQNNGVVDDSQLPKDRFSAERLKGVDSTLKIQPAKLEDSAVYLCASSFGGLHSPLHFGNGTRLTVT.